This T cell receptor beta chain was sequenced in a study of regulatory T cells in long-lasting Graves disease. Study-wide results and limits: TCR diversity was lower in persistent Graves' patients (versus newly diagnosed ones). Small sample size may have lowered accuracy.

Germline V lookup: CDR1 GTSNPN, CDR2 SVGIG (reference sequence). V was pared by 0 bases and J by 10 bases, with 12 bases between. CDR3 length: 12 amino acids. Sample time point: persistent/refractory GD, antithyroid drugs over 5 years with positive TRAb. PBMCs were the source of the RNA used for TCR sequencing. Arm-PCR of CDR3 regions and iRepertoire HTBI primers were the basis on which TCR beta libraries were built. Using its own MiXCR run on the multiplex PCR reads, TCRdb lists one record per CDR3 protein. The sample shows 700,000 or so distinct CDR3 sequences, approximately 31% of them seen only once. The sample holds a few counts of this clonotype. Its matching antigen is unknown.

Sequenced here: peripheral blood mononuclear cells (PBMCs), sampled when the disease was refractory, from a patient treated with antithyroid drugs. The genes are TRBV30 and TRBJ1-1; TRBD1 might be the D (5 bases). The clonotype was recovered from a female donor with Graves disease. DNA of the CDR3: TGTGCCTGGAGTGTAATCCCCAGGGTAGCTTTCTTT. Protein sequence: CAWSVIPRVAFF.